This T cell receptor (beta chain) came from a study of early T cells in non-severe SARS-CoV-2 infection. The V gene lost 6 bases and the J gene lost 6 bases, with 20 bases spanning the gap. Germline V gene lookup returns CDR1 ENHRY and CDR2 SYGVKD. There are 16 residues in the CDR3. TCRdb re-called the 5' RACE reads through MiXCR, storing one row per CDR3 protein. The repertoire includes 55,000 or so distinct CDR3 sequences, roughly an eighth of them detected once, and 1.3% to 1.5% sits in the top ten. The genes are TRBV10-3 and TRBJ1-4; D perhaps matches TRBD1 (6 bases). The specimen was whole blood. The clonotype comes from an adult who was a healthcare worker with PCR-confirmed SARS-CoV-2 infection or an uninfected control (not recorded which). The CDR3 nucleotides read TGTGCCATCAGCGAGGCCGAAGGGGGTGACCATGAAAAACTGTTTTTT. This codes for CAISEAEGGDHEKLFF.